Listed below are T cell receptor beta chains from one sample, sequenced in a study of CD8 T cells in Susac syndrome. TCRdb reprocessed the immunoSEQ multiplex PCR reads via MiXCR and lists one record per CDR3 protein. The sample lists almost 450,000 distinct CDR3 sequences, 75% to 90% seen once, with under 0.15% in the top ten. The sample taken for sequencing was CD8+ T cells from PBMCs. The receptors were sampled from a human donor with multiple sclerosis. Both conserved end residues are part of each CDR3. The D gene is left open where the match is weak. Some rows mark clone size as missing; the rest say once, few, many or name a class of expanded clone.

d_call,clone_size,j_call,v_call,cdr3_nt,cdr3_aa
NA,NA,TRBJ1-1,TRBV2,TGTGCCAGCAGTGACCGGGGGGCCCCTAACACTGAAGCTTTCTTT,CASSDRGAPNTEAFF
TRBD2,NA,TRBJ2-1,TRBV7-9,TGTGCCAGCAGCCGGACTAGCAACTGGAATGAGCAGTTCTTC,CASSRTSNWNEQFF
TRBD1,NA,TRBJ2-7,TRBV29-1,TGCAGCGTTGAAGCTCCGGGACAGGGGACCTACGAGCAGTACTTC,CSVEAPGQGTYEQYF
NA,once,TRBJ1-2,TRBV3-1,TGTGCCAGCAGCCTTCGACAGGCCGCCGGGCACTATGGCTACACCTTC,CASSLRQAAGHYGYTF
NA,NA,TRBJ1-5,TRBV12-3/TRBV12-4,TGTGCCAGCAGTTTCGGCGGGACAACCTTTGGGCCCCAGCATTTT,CASSFGGTTFGPQHF
TRBD2,few,TRBJ2-5,TRBV6-5,TGTGCCAGCAGTTTGGGTACTAGCGTACTAGGGGAGACCCAGTACTTC,CASSLGTSVLGETQYF
NA,NA,TRBJ2-1,TRBV28,TGTGCCAGCAGTTTCTACAGGGCGGGCTCCTACAATGAGCAGTTCTTC,CASSFYRAGSYNEQFF
TRBD2,NA,TRBJ2-6,TRBV27,TGTGCCAGCAGTTGGGGGGGATCCTCTGGGGCCAACGTCCTGACTTTC,CASSWGGSSGANVLTF
TRBD1,NA,TRBJ1-5,TRBV7-9,TGTGCCAGCAGCTTGGACAGGGGGAATCAGCCCCAGCATTTT,CASSLDRGNQPQHF
TRBD1,NA,TRBJ2-7,TRBV20-1,TGCAGTGCTAGAGAGCTAGGGGGACAGGGCTACGAGCAGTACTTC,CSARELGGQGYEQYF
NA,NA,TRBJ1-3,TRBV25-1,TGTGCCAGCAGTGAATTCTTCCCGAACACGGGCGGGACTGGAAACACCATATATTTT,CASSEFFPNTGGTGNTIYF
TRBD2,NA,TRBJ2-7,TRBV5-1,TGCGCCAGCAGCTGGGGACTAGAGAACGAGCAGTACTTC,CASSWGLENEQYF
TRBD2,NA,TRBJ2-7,TRBV27,TGTGCCAGCAGTTGGGGCGGGGTAGAGCGGGGCTCCTACGAGCAGTACTTC,CASSWGGVERGSYEQYF
NA,NA,TRBJ1-2,TRBV28,TGTGCCATCACGGACAGCCCTTATGGCTACACCTTC,CAITDSPYGYTF
NA,NA,TRBJ1-1,TRBV4-1,TGCGCCAGCAGCCAAGATCACGGCCTAATGAACACTGAAGCTTTCTTT,CASSQDHGLMNTEAFF
TRBD1,once,TRBJ2-2,TRBV19,TGTGCCAGTAGTGGGTCGGTACAGGGGCCGGGGACCGGGGAGCTGTTTTTT,CASSGSVQGPGTGELFF
TRBD1,NA,TRBJ2-7,TRBV4-1,TGCGCCAGCAGCCAACCGGACAGGGGGAGCTACGAGCAGTACTTC,CASSQPDRGSYEQYF
NA,NA,TRBJ2-3,TRBV28,TGTGCCAGCAGTCTAACCCGGGACCCAGCGTGGAATACGCAGTATTTT,CASSLTRDPAWNTQYF
TRBD1,NA,TRBJ1-6,TRBV4-1,TGCGCCAGCAGCCAGAATCCCGGACTAATACAGGGGCACCTCCACTTT,CASSQNPGLIQGHLHF
NA,NA,TRBJ2-5,TRBV7-9,TGTGCCAGCAGCTTATTAAGACAGGCCATCCAAGAGACCCAGTACTTC,CASSLLRQAIQETQYF
NA,once,TRBJ1-1,TRBV7-9,TGTGCCAGCAGCTTTTGGGGGTCGATGATGAACACTGAAGCTTTCTTT,CASSFWGSMMNTEAFF
TRBD1,once,TRBJ2-7,TRBV4-1,TGCGCCAGCAGCCAAGTACGAACAGGGGGTTACGAGCAGTACTTC,CASSQVRTGGYEQYF
NA,NA,TRBJ2-5,TRBV5-4,TGTGCCAGCAGCTCTCGGGGATCACAAGAGACCCAGTACTTC,CASSSRGSQETQYF
NA,NA,TRBJ2-3,TRBV30,TGTGCCTGGGGAGGCCTCTACAGCACAGATACGCAGTATTTT,CAWGGLYSTDTQYF
TRBD1,NA,TRBJ2-5,TRBV7-9,TGTGCCAGCCCCGAGGACAGGGATCAAGAGACCCAGTACTTC,CASPEDRDQETQYF
NA,NA,TRBJ2-3,TRBV30,TGTGCCTGGAGTGTAGCTGACGGGGGCGGGGATACGCAGTATTTT,CAWSVADGGGDTQYF
NA,NA,TRBJ1-2,TRBV12-3/TRBV12-4,TGTGCCAGCAGTTTCGCAGCTTTAGATGGCTACACCTTC,CASSFAALDGYTF
NA,NA,TRBJ2-5,TRBV9,TGTGCCAGCAGCGTAGCTCAGGGCCTTGGGGAGACCCAGTACTTC,CASSVAQGLGETQYF
NA,NA,TRBJ2-7,TRBV29-1,TGCAGCGTTGTGACGTCTGAAACCTACGAGCAGTACTTC,CSVVTSETYEQYF
NA,NA,TRBJ1-5,TRBV5-6,TGTGCCAGCAGCTCAAGGGGGGAGGAAATCAATCAGCCCCAGCATTTT,CASSSRGEEINQPQHF
NA,NA,TRBJ1-1,TRBV12-3/TRBV12-4,TGTGCCAACACAAAACGGGCAGCTTTCTTT,CANTKRAAFF
TRBD2,NA,TRBJ2-1,TRBV6-2/TRBV6-3,TGTGCCAGCAGTTCCCCCAAGCGGGAGATCTACAATGAGCAGTTCTTC,CASSSPKREIYNEQFF
TRBD2,NA,TRBJ2-1,TRBV4-1,TGCGCCAGCAGCCAAGTCGAAGCGGGGGGTTACAATGAGCAGTTCTTC,CASSQVEAGGYNEQFF
TRBD2,NA,TRBJ2-1,TRBV5-1,TGCGCCAGCAGCCAAACTCTACGGGAGGTGACTTGGGATGAGCAGTTCTTC,CASSQTLREVTWDEQFF
TRBD1,few,TRBJ2-5,TRBV6-2/TRBV6-3,TGTGCCAGCAGCCGACAGGGGCAAGAGACCCAGTACTTC,CASSRQGQETQYF
NA,NA,TRBJ2-2,TRBV12-5,TGTGCTAGTGGTCCCTTTGGGATCGGGGAGCTGTTTTTT,CASGPFGIGELFF
NA,NA,TRBJ1-2,TRBV10-3,TGTGCCATCAGACTACCGGGCGACTATGGCTACACCTTC,CAIRLPGDYGYTF
NA,NA,TRBJ2-7,TRBV28,TGTGCCAGCAGTTTACCGGCAGCCTACGAGCAGTACTTC,CASSLPAAYEQYF
NA,NA,TRBJ1-1,TRBV3-1,TGTGCCAGCAGCCAAGGGTCGTTGGGCACTGAAGCTTTCTTT,CASSQGSLGTEAFF
NA,NA,TRBJ1-1,TRBV6-5,TGTGCCAGCAGTCCGCCGGTGGGGGGGGTCACTGAAGCTTTCTTT,CASSPPVGGVTEAFF
NA,NA,TRBJ2-1,TRBV11-2,TGTGCCAGCAGCTGGACCAGACTTCTCGATTCCTACAATGAGCAGTTCTTC,CASSWTRLLDSYNEQFF
TRBD1,NA,TRBJ2-5,TRBV19,TGTGCCAGTAGTACAAGACAGGGGGAGACCCAGTACTTC,CASSTRQGETQYF
NA,NA,TRBJ2-5,TRBV10-2,TGCGCCAGCGGACCGGGACCCCTTTTCCTGAAAGAGACCCAGTACTTC,CASGPGPLFLKETQYF
NA,NA,TRBJ2-7,TRBV25-1,TGTGCCAGCAGAGGCAACATGGCCCAGGAGCAGTACTTC,CASRGNMAQEQYF
NA,NA,TRBJ1-6,TRBV7-3,TGTGCCAGCAGCTTATGGGGTCGGCCCTATACTTCACCCCTCCACTTT,CASSLWGRPYTSPLHF
TRBD2,NA,TRBJ2-2,TRBV11-2,TGTGCCAGCAACCCTGGGACTAGCGGGGGTCCGAACACCGGGGAGCTGTTTTTT,CASNPGTSGGPNTGELFF
NA,NA,TRBJ2-1,TRBV6-5,TGTGCCAGCAGTTATCAAAAGAACAATGAGCAGTTCTTC,CASSYQKNNEQFF
NA,NA,TRBJ2-7,TRBV30,TGTGCCTGGAGTGTAAGCCCGGACAGTCCTTACGAGCAGTACTTC,CAWSVSPDSPYEQYF
NA,NA,TRBJ2-3,TRBV6-5,TGTGCCAGCAGTTACTTGGATACGCAGTATTTT,CASSYLDTQYF
TRBD1,NA,TRBJ1-5,TRBV6-5,TGTGCCAGCAGTTATTCAGGGGGCGAGAATCAGCCCCAGCATTTT,CASSYSGGENQPQHF
TRBD2,once,TRBJ2-1,TRBV6-5,TGTGCCAGCAGTTACTCGCTTGGGGGAGGGCCGCGCAATGAGCAGTTCTTC,CASSYSLGGGPRNEQFF
NA,NA,TRBJ1-4,TRBV12-3/TRBV12-4,TGTGCCAGCACGGCAGAAAATGAAAAACTGTTTTTT,CASTAENEKLFF
NA,NA,TRBJ2-1,TRBV19,TGTGCCAGTAGTATGTTTATCTCGGCCGGGGACAATGAGCAGTTCTTC,CASSMFISAGDNEQFF
TRBD2,NA,TRBJ2-2,TRBV12-5,TGTGCTAGTGGTTTCTTAGCGGGTAAAAGCACCGGGGAGCTGTTTTTT,CASGFLAGKSTGELFF
NA,NA,TRBJ1-5,TRBV20-1,TGCAGTGCTAGAGGTTCGGCGGGGCAGCCCCAGCATTTT,CSARGSAGQPQHF